This T cell receptor (beta chain) was retrieved from a study of CD8 T cells in Susac syndrome. Study results and limitations: The study acknowledged a relatively small number of individuals in its TCR sequencing and HLA analysis.

RNA, at about 0.45 to 1 ug, was reverse transcribed with random hexamers. Amplification of the TCR beta CDR3 was carried out by immunoSEQ multiplex PCR, which spanned a total of 54 Vbeta and 13 Jbeta segments. TCRdb used MiXCR to reprocess the immunoSEQ multiplex PCR reads, holding one entry per CDR3 protein. The sample shows about 200,000 distinct CDR3 sequences, approximately 95% of them seen only once. As concerns this clonotype: Its antigen remains unknown.

Peripheral blood CD8+ and CD4+ T cells were profiled by TCR beta sequencing. Negative isolation was used for CD8+ and CD4+ T cells and FACS enrichment for TEMRA cells. The germline gives CDR1 GTSNPN, CDR2 SVGIG (reference sequence). The CDR3 totals 12 residues. V dropped 3 bases and J dropped 7 bases, with 12 bases sitting between them. The J gene is TRBJ1-2, the V gene TRBV30; TRBD1 is a possible D gene (6 bases). Sequencing was done on a sample of CD4+ T cells from PBMCs. The TCR originated in a human donor with multiple sclerosis. CDR3 amino acids: CAWSMGAAGYTF. Written as DNA, the CDR3 is TGTGCCTGGAGCATGGGGGCGGCTGGCTACACCTTC.